Each of the 17 T cell receptor beta chains below was sequenced from the same sample in a study of blood T cell repertoires in COVID-19. Sequencing used immunoSEQ multiplex PCR; TCRdb keeps in-frame clones, though not all of them. The data contain 150,000 to 200,000 clones, approximately 90% of them singletons. Sequenced input: peripheral blood. Receptors were obtained from a man between 60 and 75 years old with acute or convalescent COVID-19.

This rearrangement joins TRBV30 to TRBJ1-3, with D perhaps matching TRBD1 (5 bases). Trimming pared 3 bases from V and 0 bases from J, leaving 12 bases between. The germline CDR1 and CDR2 sequences are GTSNPN and SVGIG (reference sequence). CDR3 length equals 15 residues. CDR3 DNA sequence: TGTGCCTGGAGGGGGACTTATAGCTCTGGAAACACCATATATTTT. It translates to CAWRGTYSSGNTIYF.

With respect to this clone: Other nucleotide sequences in the sample specify the same CDR3. The rearrangement uses TRBV5-1 and TRBJ1-6, with TRBD1 matching over 9 bases. V lost 4 bases to trimming and J lost 10 bases; unmatched junction nucleotides: 6. Germline assignment: CDR1 SGHRS and CDR2 YFSETQ. The CDR3 has 14 residues. In DNA, the CDR3 is TGCGCCAGCAGCCTGGGACAGGGAGGCTCACCCCTCCACTTT. The encoded protein is CASSLGQGGSPLHF.

The V gene is TRBV30, the J gene TRBJ2-7, with D uncertain. Germline V gene sequence: CDR1 GTSNPN, CDR2 SVGIG (reference sequence). Trimming removed 2 bases at V and 2 bases at J, with 10 bases between. The CDR3 covers 13 residues. The CDR3 here is CAWSSDFAYEQYV. CDR3 sequence (DNA): TGTGCCTGGAGTTCAGACTTTGCCTACGAGCAGTACGTC.

The chain has TRBV12-5 and TRBJ2-6, with D unclear. CDR1 and CDR2 (germline): LGHNT, FRNRAP. CDR3 size: 13 residues. The V and J ends lost 6 bases and 0 bases respectively, with 3 bases between them. The CDR3 here is CASGYSGANVLTF. The CDR3 DNA reads as TGTGCTAGTGGGTACTCTGGGGCCAACGTCCTGACTTTC.

This clone came up many times. The chain has TRBV19 and TRBJ2-3, with 9 bases identical to TRBD2. In germline, CDR1 is LNHDA, CDR2 SQIVND (reference sequence). The CDR3 sequence is 16 residues long. V was clipped by 5 bases and J by 0 bases; unmatched bases: 6. The CDR3 DNA sequence: TGTGCCAGTAGTGACGAGCTAGCGGGAAGCACAGATACGCAGTATTTT. Amino acid sequence: CASSDELAGSTDTQYF.

The J gene is TRBJ1-2, the V gene TRBV6-5; no clear D gene. This CDR3 is 13 amino acids long. The ends were cut back, 5 bases at V and 5 bases at J, with 12 bases in the middle. From germline, CDR1 is MNHEY and CDR2 SVGAGI. The CDR3 sequence: CASSPHERYGYTF. CDR3 nucleotide sequence: TGTGCCAGCAGTCCCCACGAACGGTATGGCTACACCTTC.

V is TRBV7-2 and J is TRBJ1-4, with 10 nucleotides matching TRBD1. The CDR3 loop spans 14 amino acids. Germline trimming cut 5 bases from V and 5 bases from J; bases unmatched to any gene: 2. CDR1 is SGHTA, CDR2 FQGNSA, per germline. The CDR3 loop reads CASSPDRGNEKLFF. The CDR3 region has the DNA TGTGCCAGCAGCCCGGACAGGGGGAATGAAAAACTGTTTTTT.

V is TRBV3-1 (or the pseudogene TRBV3-2) and J is TRBJ1-6; TRBD1 matches 7 bases. V dropped 4 bases and J dropped 14; count of bases not matched to a gene: 14. Germline V gene lookup returns CDR1 LGHDT and CDR2 YNNKEL (reference sequence). CDR3 size: 15 residues. The CDR3 region is CASSRDSGSISTLHF. For the CDR3, the DNA is TGTGCCAGCAGCCGGGACAGCGGCTCGATATCAACCCTCCACTTT.

The chain links TRBV6-1 to TRBJ2-3; D might be TRBD1 (6 bases). Per the germline V gene, CDR1 is MNHNS and CDR2 is SASEGT. The V end lost 2 bases, the J end lost 4 bases, and 7 bases lay between the germline ends. The length of the CDR3 is 13 residues. CDR3 nucleotides: TGTGCCAGCAGTGAACAGGGGCCAGATACGCAGTATTTT. This encodes CASSEQGPDTQYF.

This chain links TRBV24-1 with TRBJ1-4; D call uncertain. With 10 bases removed from V and 5 bases from J, the gap between germline ends came to 16 bases. The CDR3 has 14 residues. Per the germline V gene, CDR1 is KGHDR and CDR2 is SFDVKD. The DNA for the CDR3 is TGTGCCACTAGCACGGGGAGGCTCAATGAAAAACTGTTTTTT. It yields the protein CATSTGRLNEKLFF.

The chain joins TRBV18 to TRBJ1-4; D perhaps matches TRBD1 (6 bases). Germline V CDR1 and CDR2: KGHSH, LQKENI. Trimming cost V 6 bases and J 4 bases, with 12 bases left between them. This CDR3 is 14 amino acids long. The CDR3 DNA reads TGTGCCAGCTCTCCCGACAGGAATAATGAAAAACTGTTTTTT. It translates to CASSPDRNNEKLFF.

The genes are TRBV30 and TRBJ2-5; TRBD2 aligns across 7 bases. V gave up 0 bases and J gave up 2 bases; unmatched junction bases: 12. The CDR3 totals 17 residues. The germline CDR1 and CDR2 sequences are GTSNPN and SVGIG (reference sequence). CDR3 coding DNA: TGTGCCTGGAGTGTACAGGAGTCTAGCGGTGGGCAAGAGACCCAGTACTTC. Amino acids: CAWSVQESSGGQETQYF. Full variable domain (missing parts from reference TRBV30 and TRBJ2-5): SQTIHQWPATLVQPVGSPLSLECTVEGTSNPNLYWYRQAAGRGLQLLFYSVGIGQISSEVPQNLSASRPQDRQFILSSKKLLLSDSGFYLCAWSVQESSGGQETQYFGPGTRLLVL.

This chain links TRBV5-5 with TRBJ1-1; 7 bases map to TRBD1. Losses at the gene ends were 5 bases for V and 1 base for J; bases not matched to a gene: 5. Germline V gives CDR1 SGHKS, CDR2 YYEKEE (reference sequence). The CDR3 covers 14 residues. The CDR3 coding sequence is TGTGCCAGCAGACGACAGGGTGGGAACACTGAAGCTTTCTTT. Translating it yields CASRRQGGNTEAFF.

The genes are TRBV27 and TRBJ1-4; D gene ambiguous. The CDR3 extends over 14 amino acids. Germline V gives CDR1 MNHEY, CDR2 SMNVEV (reference sequence). V lost 2 bases and J lost 4, with 8 bases in between. CDR3 amino acids: CASSLAGYNEKLFF. CDR3 bases: TGTGCCAGCAGTTTAGCGGGGTATAATGAAAAACTGTTTTTT. Full variable domain (rest looked up from reference TRBV27 and TRBJ1-4): EAQVTQNPRYLITVTGKKLTVTCSQNMNHEYMSWYRQDPGLGLRQIYYSMNVEVTDKGDVPEGYKVSRKEKRNFPLILESPSPNQTSLYFCASSLAGYNEKLFFGSGTQLSVL.

The chain combines TRBV3-1 (or the pseudogene TRBV3-2) with TRBJ1-2; perhaps TRBD1 as D (5 bases). V lost 3 bases and J 6 bases, leaving 11 bases between the germline ends. The germline V gene encodes CDR1 LGHDT and CDR2 YNNKEL (reference sequence). The CDR3 is made up of 13 amino acids. CDR3 loop: CASSHQGSNGYTF. The CDR3 DNA sequence: TGTGCCAGCAGCCACCAGGGTTCGAATGGCTACACCTTC.

The chain employs TRBV7-6 and TRBJ2-3; unclear D gene. The CDR3 loop spans 11 amino acids. V lost 5 bases, J lost 2 bases, and 2 bases lay in between. The germline V gene has CDR1 SGHVS and CDR2 FNYEAQ. In nucleotides, the CDR3 is TGTGCCAGCAGCCTCACAGATACGCAGTATTTT. This codes for CASSLTDTQYF.

J is TRBJ1-5 and V is TRBV27, with 10 bases that match TRBD1. The germline V gene has CDR1 MNHEY and CDR2 SMNVEV (reference sequence). CDR3 length equals 17 residues. V lost 5 bases to trimming and J lost 0 bases; unmatched junction nucleotides: 7. CDR3 sequence: CASSPMTGGHSNQPQHF. The DNA for the CDR3 is TGTGCCAGCAGTCCGATGACAGGGGGCCATAGCAATCAGCCCCAGCATTTT.